The 29 T cell receptor beta chains below all came from one sample that was sequenced in a study of T-cell reconstitution after alpha-beta-depleted transplantation in children. A library of TCRbeta sequences, prepared with unique molecular identifiers, was generated. TCRdb re-called the PCR reads through MiXCR, storing one row per CDR3 protein. Seen here are 150,000 to 250,000 distinct CDR3 sequences, 5.5% to 7% observed once, and the top ten hold roughly 4.5%. The source material was PBMCs, sampled before TCRalphabeta/CD19-depleted stem cell transplant. The source of these receptors is a girl less than two years old with combined immunodeficiency, due to receive a stem cell transplant.

The chain uses TRBV6-5 and TRBJ2-3; 11 nucleotides line up with TRBD2. The CDR3 loop spans 16 amino acids. Looked up from germline, CDR1 is MNHEY and CDR2 is SVGAGI. V dropped 5 bases and J dropped 2; count of bases not matched to a gene: 6. CDR3 protein: CASSHIAGGITDTQYF. CDR3 bases: TGTGCCAGCAGTCACATAGCGGGGGGGATCACAGATACGCAGTATTTT.

This clonotype was seen many times. The chain employs TRBV7-9 and TRBJ2-3; 7 nucleotides agree with TRBD2. Germline CDR1 reads SEHNR; CDR2 reads FQNEAQ (reference sequence). After removal of 1 base from V and 14 bases from J, the junction contained 18 bases not matched to a gene. The CDR3 runs to 16 residues. The CDR3 region has the DNA TGTGCCAGCAGCTTAGTCAGCGCCGACTCGACTAGCAAAAGGTATTTT. Translated, it gives CASSLVSADSTSKRYF.

This clonotype was detected only a few times. The V gene is TRBV6-5, the J gene TRBJ1-2; 7 nucleotides match TRBD1. With 6 bases clipped from V and 6 bases from J, the junction kept 13 bases outside the gene matches. Germline CDR1 and CDR2: MNHEY and SVGAGI. The CDR3 extends over 15 amino acids. This CDR3 reads CASSRMTGKEDGYTF. In DNA form, the CDR3 reads TGTGCCAGCAGCCGCATGACAGGGAAAGAGGATGGCTACACCTTC.

There are a few counts of this clonotype. The genes are TRBV4-3 and TRBJ1-2, with no clear D. This CDR3 spans 12 amino acids. Germline values: CDR1 LGHNA, CDR2 YSLEER. Trimming shortened V by 3 bases and J by 3 bases, and 5 bases separated the two germline ends. In DNA form, the CDR3 reads TGCGCCAGCAGCCACTACTACTATGGCTACACCTTC. Amino acids: CASSHYYYGYTF.

In this sample, this clonotype turned up many times. J is TRBJ2-2 and V is TRBV29-1; D may correspond to TRBD1 or TRBD2 (5 bases each). CDR3 length: 13 residues. Trimming shortened V by 7 bases and J by 2 bases, and 11 bases separated the two germline ends. CDR1 is SQVTM and CDR2 is ANQGSEA in the germline V gene. For the CDR3, the DNA is TGCAGCGCATCCGGGGCTAACACCGGGGAGCTGTTTTTT. Encoded protein: CSASGANTGELFF.

This clonotype has at least ten counts. The genes are TRBV13 and TRBJ1-2; D perhaps matches TRBD1 (6 bases). V was cut by 0 bases and J by 8 bases, with 16 bases left in between. This CDR3 is 15 amino acids long. CDR1 PRHDT and CDR2 FYEKMQ come from the germline V gene (reference sequence). CDR3 sequence: CASSLGLGQGHGYTF. CDR3 nucleotides: TGTGCCAGCAGCTTAGGCCTAGGGCAGGGGCACGGCTACACCTTC. The full variable domain, in which reference TRBV13 and TRBJ1-2 provide the parts outside the CDR3, is AAGVIQSPRHLIKEKRETATLKCYPIPRHDTVYWYQQGPGQDPQFLISFYEKMQSDKGSIPDRFSAQQFSDYHSELNMSSLELGDSALYFCASSLGLGQGHGYTFGSGTRLTVV.

This clonotype was recorded many times. This chain joins TRBV15 and TRBJ2-4, with D unresolved. The CDR3 extends over 17 amino acids. Per germline, CDR1 LNHNV and CDR2 YYDKDF (reference sequence). V lost 0 bases and J 0 bases, leaving 12 bases between the germline ends. CDR3 loop: CATSRDTARTAKNIQYF. CDR3 coding DNA: TGTGCCACCAGCAGAGATACGGCCCGGACAGCCAAAAACATTCAGTACTTC.

This clonotype was picked up many times. The chain couples TRBV6-2 or TRBV6-3 to TRBJ2-2; D gene unclear. Germline lookup yields CDR1 MNHEY and CDR2 SVGEGT. CDR3 length equals 13 residues. V was cut by 11 bases and J by 7 bases, with 17 bases left in between. The CDR3 sequence: CAGSPLAIGELFF. DNA for the CDR3: TGTGCCGGATCTCCTCTGGCGATCGGGGAGCTGTTTTTT.

This clonotype was counted at least ten times. The chain couples TRBV5-1 to TRBJ2-3; D gene ambiguous. Trimming shortened V by 0 bases and J by 0 bases, and 5 bases separated the two germline ends. This CDR3 has 14 amino acids. Germline CDR1 reads SGHRS; CDR2 reads YFSETQ. The CDR3 loop is CASSLELSTDTQYF. In DNA form, the CDR3 reads TGCGCCAGCAGCTTGGAACTAAGCACAGATACGCAGTATTTT.

Many counts were recorded for this clonotype. The chain is built from TRBV9 and TRBJ2-1; 8 bases line up with TRBD2. V lost 2 bases, J lost 0 bases, and 4 bases stayed unmatched. CDR1 is SGDLS, CDR2 YYNGEE, per germline. This CDR3 has 16 residues. CDR3 bases: TGTGCCAGCAGCGTCTCCAGCGGGAGCTCCTACAATGAGCAGTTCTTC. Translation gives CASSVSSGSSYNEQFF. The full variable domain, with the rest looked up from reference TRBV9 and TRBJ2-1, is DSGVTQTPKHLITATGQRVTLRCSPRSGDLSVYWYQQSLDQGLQFLIQYYNGEERAKGNILERFSAQQFPDLHSELNLSSLELGDSALYFCASSVSSGSSYNEQFFGPGTRLTVL.

This clonotype was seen ten or more times. The rearrangement links TRBV5-1 to TRBJ2-1; 11 nucleotides match TRBD2. CDR1 is SGHRS and CDR2 is YFSETQ in the germline V gene. The CDR3 length is 16 residues. V was clipped by 2 bases and J by 3 bases; unmatched bases: 4. The CDR3 protein is CASSFVLAGDYNEQFF. CDR3 nucleotides: TGCGCCAGCAGCTTCGTACTAGCGGGGGACTACAATGAGCAGTTCTTC.

The chain combines TRBV20-1 with TRBJ1-1, with D perhaps TRBD1 (6 bases). Per the germline V gene, CDR1 is DFQATT and CDR2 is SNEGSKA (reference sequence). Trimming cost V 3 bases and J 8 bases, with 13 bases left between them. The CDR3 contains 12 residues. The CDR3 is CSARPGALEAFF. DNA of the CDR3: TGCAGTGCTAGGCCGGGGGCACTAGAAGCTTTCTTT.

In this sample, this clonotype turned up many times. The rearrangement uses TRBV5-5 and TRBJ2-7, with no clear D. Germline CDR1 and CDR2: SGHKS and YYEKEE (reference sequence). The V and J ends lost 0 bases and 0 bases respectively, with 10 bases between them. The CDR3 contains 15 residues. The CDR3 coding sequence is TGTGCCAGCAGCTTGGCAGACCCTGCCTCCTACGAGCAGTACTTC. Translating it yields CASSLADPASYEQYF. Combining the CDR3 with reference TRBV5-5 and TRBJ2-7 gives the whole variable domain DAGVTQSPTHLIKTRGQQVTLRCSPISGHKSVSWYQQVLGQGPQFIFQYYEKEERGRGNFPDRFSARQFPNYSSELNVNALLLGDSALYLCASSLADPASYEQYFGPGTRLTVT.

Many counts were recorded for this clonotype. This chain connects TRBV7-3 to TRBJ2-1; 10 bases agree with TRBD2. CDR1 is SGHTA, CDR2 FQGTGA, per germline. J lost 7 bases, V lost 4 bases, and 4 bases had no gene match. The CDR3 is 14 amino acids. CDR3 amino acids: CASSSSGRGNEQFF. The CDR3 region has the DNA TGTGCCAGCAGCTCGAGCGGGAGGGGTAATGAGCAGTTCTTC.

The J gene is TRBJ1-3, the V gene TRBV15; 8 nucleotides agree with TRBD1. V lost 7 bases to trimming and J lost 2 bases; unmatched junction nucleotides: 4. The germline gives CDR1 LNHNV, CDR2 YYDKDF (reference sequence). This CDR3 is 14 amino acids long. The chain's CDR3 is CATTDRGTGNTIYF. In DNA form, the CDR3 reads TGTGCCACCACAGACAGGGGAACTGGAAACACCATATATTTT.

About this clonotype itself: This could be a read error, since a much larger clone is one nucleotide away. The gene calls are TRBV29-1 and TRBJ2-3; TRBD1 agrees at 7 bases. The CDR3 runs to 13 residues. Germline V lookup: CDR1 SQVTM, CDR2 ANQGSEA. The CDR3 region is CSIEGPGGDTQYF. CDR3 coding DNA: TGCAGCATTGAGGGTCCAGGGGGTGATACGCAGTATTTT.

This clonotype was found many times. The chain is built from TRBV7-8 and TRBJ2-1; D uncertain. Germline CDR1 is SGHVS and CDR2 is FQNEAQ. Trimming stripped 3 bases from V and 5 bases from J, with 17 bases between. CDR3 size: 16 residues. For the CDR3, the DNA is TGTGCCAGCAGCTTTCTGACTGGTCCTGTCGACAATGAGCAGTTCTTC. Translating gives CASSFLTGPVDNEQFF.

There are many counts of this clonotype. The chain recombines TRBV29-1 with TRBJ1-2; D uncertain. This CDR3 contains 11 residues. CDR1 is SQVTM, CDR2 ANQGSEA, per germline. The V gene lost 0 bases and the J gene lost 7 bases, with 6 bases spanning the gap. CDR3 amino acids: CSVEDGSGYTF. The CDR3 coding sequence is TGCAGCGTTGAAGATGGGTCTGGCTACACCTTC.

The J gene is TRBJ1-2, the V gene TRBV18, with D hard to call. The CDR3 is 16 amino acids. Trimming shortened V by 4 bases and J by 2 bases, and 17 bases separated the two germline ends. Germline CDR1 and CDR2: KGHSH and LQKENI. Written as DNA, the CDR3 is TGTGCCAGCTCACTTGATCGGGGAGGGATCAACTATGGCTACACCTTC. Protein product: CASSLDRGGINYGYTF.

This clonotype showed up many times. The V and J genes are TRBV12-3 or TRBV12-4 and TRBJ2-6, with no clear D. V shed 3 bases and J shed 0 bases, with 9 bases lying between them. This CDR3 is built from 16 residues. CDR3 in DNA: TGTGCCAGCAGTTTTGAGCCGACCTCTGGGGCCAACGTCCTGACTTTC. Translating gives CASSFEPTSGANVLTF.

As for this clonotype: Just one base apart from a much larger clone, this may be a read error. The V gene is TRBV5-6, the J gene TRBJ2-2, with D possibly TRBD1 on 5 matching bases. Deletions cut 2 bases from V and 9 bases from J, with 20 bases between. Germline V lookup: CDR1 SGHDT, CDR2 YYEEEE. The CDR3 runs to 16 residues. CDR3 protein: CASSFWATSSDRELFF. The CDR3 coding sequence is TGTGCCAGCAGCTTTTGGGCTACGTCCTCGGACAGGGAGCTGTTTTTT.

This clonotype has at least ten counts. The chain combines TRBV4-2 with TRBJ2-4, with D perhaps matching TRBD1 (5 bases). The CDR3 is made up of 13 amino acids. Germline assignment: CDR1 LGHNA and CDR2 YNFKEQ. V shed 0 bases and J shed 8 bases, with 8 bases lying between them. The CDR3 DNA follows: TGTGCCAGCAGCCAAGACAGGGTGGACATTCAGTACTTC. Protein product: CASSQDRVDIQYF.

This chain links TRBV5-6 with TRBJ2-1; 12 nucleotides match TRBD2. The germline CDR1 and CDR2 sequences are SGHDT and YYEEEE. V shed 6 bases, J shed 8 bases, and the junction held 6 bases outside the gene matches. This CDR3 region has 14 residues. As DNA, the CDR3 is TGTGCCAGCACCTGGACTAGCGGGAACTATGAGCAGTTCTTC. Translation: CASTWTSGNYEQFF.

This clonotype was recorded many times. The gene calls are TRBV15 and TRBJ1-1, with TRBD1 as a possible D gene (6 bases). Per germline, CDR1 LNHNV and CDR2 YYDKDF (reference sequence). V was shortened by 0 bases and J by 5 bases, with 13 bases between the two germline ends. This CDR3 spans 15 amino acids. The CDR3 DNA reads TGTGCCACCAGCAGAGAATCCCCAGGGGTAACTGAAGCTTTCTTT. As protein: CATSRESPGVTEAFF.

This clonotype was recorded many times. The DNA for the CDR3 is TGTGCCAGCAGCTTAGATCGTGGGACGCTGAGCTCCTACGAGCAGTACTTC. Its translation is CASSLDRGTLSSYEQYF. The chain couples TRBV11-2 to TRBJ2-7; D may match TRBD1 or TRBD2 (5 bases each). Germline V gene lookup returns CDR1 SGHAT and CDR2 FQNNGV. Trimming took 0 bases from V and 0 from J, leaving 15 bases between them. The CDR3 contains 17 residues.

The table lists this clonotype with many counts. This chain uses TRBV2 with TRBJ1-6; tentatively, D is TRBD1 (5 bases). The CDR3 spans 14 residues. V was trimmed by 10 bases and J by 0 bases, leaving 10 bases between them. Germline V lookup: CDR1 SNHLY, CDR2 FYNNEI. The CDR3: CATAGSSYNSPLHF. The CDR3 bases are TGTGCCACCGCAGGGAGCTCCTATAATTCACCCCTCCACTTT. Drawing the rest from reference TRBV2 and TRBJ1-6, the complete variable domain is EPEVTQTPSHQVTQMGQEVILRCVPISNHLYFYWYRQILGQKVEFLVSFYNNEISEKSEIFDDQFSVERPDGSNFTLKIRSTKLEDSAMYFCATAGSSYNSPLHFGNGTRLTVT.

This clonotype was seen ten or more times. The chain joins TRBV7-2 to TRBJ2-5, with unresolved D. This CDR3 has 13 amino acids. Germline loops: CDR1 SGHTA, CDR2 FQGNSA. Trimming left V 0 bases short and J 1 base short, with 3 bases between. This CDR3 reads CASSLAVQETQYF. The CDR3 coding sequence is TGTGCCAGCAGCTTAGCTGTCCAAGAGACCCAGTACTTC.

This clonotype was found a few times. The chain recombines TRBV5-1 with TRBJ2-2, with D maybe TRBD1 (5 bases). The germline V and J ends were trimmed by 4 bases and 7 bases, with 14 bases remaining between them. The germline gives CDR1 SGHRS, CDR2 YFSETQ. This CDR3 region has 14 residues. CDR3 sequence reads: CASSPTRGHGELFF. The DNA of the CDR3 is TGCGCCAGCAGCCCCACAAGAGGACACGGGGAGCTGTTTTTT.

At least ten counts were recorded for this clonotype. This chain uses TRBV21-1 with TRBJ2-1; the D call of TRBD1 is as the table states it, not checked on the DNA. TRBV21-1 is reported as a pseudogene. This CDR3 is built from 12 residues. The CDR3 protein is CASSKRRREQFF. The CDR3 DNA sequence: TGTGCCAGCAGCAAACGGAGGCGCGAGCAGTTCTTC.